This T cell receptor (beta chain) was obtained from a study of preoperative IRX-2 immunotherapy in early breast cancer. Generated by immunoSEQ multiplex PCR, the TCRdb table keeps only in-frame clones and is missing some. This table has roughly 24,000 clones, about 75% appearing once. The CDR3 contains 14 residues. V lost 3 bases and J 2 bases, leaving 8 bases between the germline ends. Per the germline V gene, CDR1 is SGHNT and CDR2 is YENEEA. Treatment of the sample: preoperative locoregional IRX-2 cytokine immunotherapy. Preoperative locoregional IRX-2 cytokine immunotherapy was tested in the phase Ib source study.

The rearrangement uses TRBV11-3 and TRBJ1-5; D remains unclear. The sample in question was lymph node tissue, obtained after IRX-2 immunotherapy. The sequence was collected from a human donor with breast cancer. CDR3 coding DNA: TGTGCCAGCAGCTTGGGTCAGGGCAATCAGCCCCAGCATTTT. It is translated as CASSLGQGNQPQHF. Together with reference TRBV11-3 and TRBJ1-5, the CDR3 gives the full variable domain: EAGVVQSPRYKIIEKKQPVAFWCNPISGHNTLYWYLQNLGQGPELLIRYENEEAVDDSQLPKDRFSAERLKGVDSTLKIQPAELGDSAVYLCASSLGQGNQPQHFGDGTRLSIL.